This paragraph reports one T cell receptor beta chain. Data came from immunoSEQ multiplex PCR; TCRdb stores just in-frame clones and leaves some out. There are about 67,000 clones in the sample; 70% to 90% occur only once, and less than 9.5% lies in the top ten. This entry is derived from a study of OX40 agonist ivuxolimab in advanced cancers. The CDR3 covers 15 residues. The V gene lost 0 bases and the J gene lost 3 bases, with 12 bases spanning the gap. Germline CDR1 is SGHNT and CDR2 is YYREEE (reference sequence). This specimen consisted of CD4+ or CD8+ T cells sorted from blood, obtained in a trial of the OX40 agonist ivuxolimab. The rearrangement links TRBV5-4 to TRBJ2-5; D remains ambiguous. The TCR sequence derives from an adult with an advanced solid tumor such as melanoma, head and neck, liver or kidney cancer. The CDR3 loop is CASSLARGNKETQYF. The CDR3, as DNA: TGTGCCAGCAGCTTGGCCAGAGGAAACAAAGAGACCCAGTACTTC.